This TCR beta chain was identified in a study of CD8+CD57+ T cells in acquired aplastic anemia. Study as a whole: On average, sorted CD4+ and CD8+ cells gave 3 to 4 ug of DNA.

Flow cytometry had shown expanded CD8+CD57+ cells in the patients chosen for sequencing. Severe acquired aplastic anemia was the diagnosis recorded for all patients. Receipt of therapy had not occurred in any patient by the time of blood sampling. The study, taken as a whole, reports: Patients did not significantly differ from controls in CD8+ Simpson's diversity.

Notes on this clonotype: Antigen unknown.

The CDR3 runs to 13 residues. Germline V CDR1 and CDR2: SNHLY, FYNNEI. After removal of 11 bases from V and 2 bases from J, the junction contained 8 bases not matched to a gene. The study profiled TCR beta VDJ and CDR3 using genomic DNA as template. TCRdb ran MiXCR on the reads and lists one entry per CDR3 protein. Of approximately 300,000 distinct CDR3 sequences in the sample, roughly 53% are singletons; the top ten hold under 1.5%. The TCR sequence derives from a human donor with aplastic anemia. This chain joins TRBV2 and TRBJ2-7; 8 bases fit TRBD1. Sequencing input: sorted CD4+, CD8+, or CD8+CD57+ T cells (not recorded which) from PBMCs. DNA for the CDR3: TGTGCCGCGGCTAAACAGGGGGCCTACGAGCAGTACTTC. Its translation: CAAAKQGAYEQYF.